These 32 T cell receptor beta chains were all obtained from the same sample, sequenced in a study of molecular identifiers for immune sequencing clone quantification. Using its own MiXCR run on the PCR reads, TCRdb lists one record per CDR3 protein. The data hold around 480,000 distinct CDR3 sequences, with 20% to 25% observed a single time. The specimen sequenced was naive CD8+ T cells from blood, with Jurkat cell RNA spiked in. Subset indicated: FACS-sorted CD8+CD4-CCR7+CD45RA+ naive T cells. Receptor source: a human donor in good health. Some libraries in this study had Jurkat cell RNA spiked in.

The chain joins TRBV6-2 or TRBV6-3 to TRBJ1-1; TRBD1 is a possible D gene (5 bases). The CDR3 contains 15 residues. Trimming removed 6 bases at V and 1 base at J, with 15 bases between. Germline CDR1 is MNHEY and CDR2 is SVGEGT. CDR3 in DNA: TGTGCCAGCAGAACCGTCGGACACCAGAACACTGAAGCTTTCTTT. Its translation: CASRTVGHQNTEAFF.

The V gene is TRBV6-2 or TRBV6-3, the J gene TRBJ2-7, with 14 positions matching TRBD2. Germline CDR1 reads MNHEY; CDR2 reads SVGEGT. This CDR3 region has 15 residues. The trim removed 4 bases at V and 7 bases at J, leaving 6 bases unmatched. The CDR3 loop is CASSCGTSGGFEQYF. The CDR3 DNA reads TGTGCCAGCAGTTGCGGGACTAGCGGGGGTTTTGAGCAGTACTTC.

V and J are TRBV4-3 and TRBJ2-7; D is undetermined. Between the trimmed V and J ends, which lost 0 bases and 3 bases, there was a span of 12 bases. This CDR3 contains 15 residues. Germline CDR1 is LGHNA and CDR2 is YSLEER. CDR3: CASSQDSWQSYEQYF. The CDR3 DNA is TGCGCCAGCAGCCAAGATTCATGGCAGAGCTACGAGCAGTACTTC.

This clonotype was recorded at least ten times. CDR3 DNA: TGTGCCAGCAGCCACACAGATACGCAGTATTTT. Amino acid sequence: CASSHTDTQYF. J is TRBJ2-3 and V is TRBV3-1; D uncertain. This CDR3 contains 11 residues. The germline CDR1 and CDR2 sequences are LGHDT and YNNKEL (reference sequence). V lost 3 bases, J lost 2 bases, and 0 bases lay in between.

This clonotype appeared a single time. This chain uses TRBV3-1 with TRBJ1-1; D is unresolved. V lost 1 base and J 1 base, leaving 13 bases between the germline ends. CDR1 and CDR2 from the germline V gene are LGHDT and YNNKEL (reference sequence). The CDR3 has 16 residues. The CDR3 here is CASSQGERSANTEAFF. The DNA of the CDR3 is TGTGCCAGCAGCCAAGGGGAGCGGTCGGCGAACACTGAAGCTTTCTTT.

Comments on this clonotype: As the CDR3 is not closed by the conserved phenylalanine or tryptophan, this likely results from a read error. The chain is built from TRBV2 and TRBJ2-7, with D tentatively TRBD1 or TRBD2 (5 bases each). The CDR3 extends over 14 amino acids. CDR1 SNHLY and CDR2 FYNNEI come from the germline V gene. Trimming cost V 6 bases and J 2 bases, with 14 bases left between them. The CDR3 here is CASRDWGYTYEQYS. The CDR3 DNA reads TGTGCCAGCAGGGACTGGGGCTACACCTACGAGCAGTACTCC.

This clonotype was detected many times. The J gene is TRBJ1-1, the V gene TRBV29-1, with a weak D call TRBD1 (6 bases). This CDR3 has 11 residues. The V gene's germline CDR1 is SQVTM and CDR2 ANQGSEA. Trimming removed 1 base from V and 11 bases from J, with 11 bases in between. The CDR3 protein is CSVEGTAGAFF. In DNA form, the CDR3 reads TGCAGCGTTGAAGGGACAGCTGGGGCTTTCTTT.

The chain carries TRBV20-1 and TRBJ2-3; D remains ambiguous. This CDR3 is 12 amino acids long. Germline V gene data show CDR1 as DFQATT and CDR2 as SNEGSKA (reference sequence). CDR3 amino acids: CKGGLRTDTQYF. The CDR3 bases are TGCAAAGGTGGGCTTCGCACAGATACGCAGTATTTT.

The V gene is TRBV5-1, the J gene TRBJ2-5, with 7 bases that match TRBD1. The CDR3 sequence is 15 residues long. Germline CDR1 and CDR2: SGHRS and YFSETQ. Unmatched junction bases numbered 5, after V lost 0 bases and J lost 3 bases. The CDR3 nucleotides read TGCGCCAGCAGCTTGGTGGGACAGATAAAAGAGACCCAGTACTTC. It is translated as CASSLVGQIKETQYF.

The chain employs TRBV7-3 and TRBJ2-1; TRBD2 matches at 7 bases. V gave up 2 bases and J gave up 5 bases; unmatched junction bases: 9. The length of the CDR3 is 16 residues. Per the germline V gene, CDR1 is SGHTA and CDR2 is FQGTGA. In DNA, the CDR3 is TGTGCCAGCAGCTTATCCCTAGCGGCCCCACACAATGAGCAGTTCTTC. It translates to CASSLSLAAPHNEQFF.

The chain carries TRBV7-9 and TRBJ1-4; D gene ambiguous. The CDR3 is made up of 16 amino acids. V dropped 2 bases and J dropped 0 bases, with 10 bases sitting between them. Germline CDR1 is SEHNR and CDR2 is FQNEAQ (reference sequence). The CDR3 sequence: CASSLRPDTTNEKLFF. CDR3 DNA: TGTGCCAGCAGCTTAAGACCAGACACAACTAATGAAAAACTGTTTTTT.

The V gene is TRBV7-3, the J gene TRBJ2-3; D is possibly TRBD2 (5 bases). Per germline, CDR1 SGHTA and CDR2 FQGTGA. The CDR3 totals 13 residues. V lost 5 bases and J 5 bases, leaving 11 bases between the germline ends. The CDR3, as DNA: TGTGCCAGCAGCGCGTGGACTGAAGATACGCAGTATTTT. Protein sequence: CASSAWTEDTQYF.

This clonotype was seen more than once but under ten times. The chain links TRBV27 to TRBJ1-2; D remains unclear. The CDR3 is 14 amino acids. The V and J ends lost 6 bases and 3 bases respectively, with 14 bases between them. Germline V CDR1 and CDR2: MNHEY, SMNVEV (reference sequence). For the CDR3, the DNA is TGTGCCAGCAGCGCAAACCCGGGCTACTATGGCTACACCTTC. Translation gives CASSANPGYYGYTF.

With regard to this clonotype: Given a much more abundant clone one base away, this may be a read error. Lacking the conserved final phenylalanine or tryptophan, this CDR3 likely reflects a read error. The genes are TRBV24-1 and TRBJ2-2; D uncertain. CDR1 is KGHDR, CDR2 SFDVKD, per germline. The CDR3 runs to 14 residues. V was clipped by 2 bases and J by 6 bases, with 9 bases between them. CDR3 DNA sequence: TGTGCCACCAGTGATTCGACCGACTCCGGGGAGCTGTTTCTT. It codes for CATSDSTDSGELFL.

This clonotype appeared a few times. A junction boundary mismatches the germline segment, possibly from a read error. The chain links TRBV4-3 to TRBJ2-6, with D possibly matching TRBD1 (5 bases). The CDR3 sequence is 17 residues long. Germline-derived CDR1 and CDR2 are LGHNA and YSLEER. The CDR3 sequence: CASSQEFGISGANALTF. The CDR3, as DNA: TGCGCCAGCAGCCAAGAATTCGGTATCTCTGGGGCCAACGCCCTGACTTTC.

In this sample, this clonotype turned up many times. V and J are TRBV12-3 or TRBV12-4 and TRBJ2-1; 14 bases match TRBD2. V gave up 5 bases and J gave up 9 bases; unmatched junction bases: 6. This CDR3 contains 15 residues. The CDR3, as DNA: TGTGCCAGCAGTCCGACTAGCGGGGGGGCAGGTGAGCAGTTCTTC. It translates to CASSPTSGGAGEQFF.

This clonotype appeared a few times. The gene calls are TRBV7-9 and TRBJ2-7; D remains ambiguous. Germline V lookup: CDR1 SEHNR, CDR2 FQNEAQ (reference sequence). The CDR3 extends over 14 amino acids. Deletions cut 5 bases from V and 0 bases from J, with 11 bases between. The CDR3: CASSDAGYSYEQYF. The CDR3 DNA sequence: TGTGCCAGCAGCGACGCTGGCTACTCCTACGAGCAGTACTTC.

The V call is TRBV15, the J call TRBJ2-7; D possibly corresponds to TRBD1 (6 bases). This CDR3 spans 15 amino acids. V lost 1 base to trimming and J lost 3 bases, with 13 bases between them. Germline-derived CDR1 and CDR2 are LNHNV and YYDKDF (reference sequence). The CDR3 DNA reads TGTGCCACCAGCAGAGCCAGGGGATTAGGCTACGAGCAGTACTTC. Its translation is CATSRARGLGYEQYF.

Only a few counts were recorded for this clonotype. The DNA of the CDR3 is TGTGCCTGGAATGAGGGACATTCCTACAATGAGCAGTTCTTC. Translation gives CAWNEGHSYNEQFF. The genes are TRBV30 and TRBJ2-1; D might be TRBD1 (6 bases). This CDR3 has 14 amino acids. CDR1 GTSNPN and CDR2 SVGIG come from the germline V gene (reference sequence). The germline V and J ends were trimmed by 4 bases and 1 base, with 11 bases remaining between them.

The chain has TRBV4-3 and TRBJ2-1; 7 bases are a match to TRBD1. CDR1 and CDR2 (germline): LGHNA, YSLEER. The CDR3 runs to 14 residues. Trimming at V came to 4 bases and at J to 3 bases, leaving 3 bases not matched to a gene. CDR3 coding DNA: TGCGCCAGCAGCCGCCGACAGGGCTACAATGAGCAGTTCTTC. Translated, it gives CASSRRQGYNEQFF.

This clonotype has a count of ten or more. The CDR3 spells CASSLSTAGASTDTQYF. The CDR3 region has the DNA TGTGCCAGCAGCTTATCCACAGCGGGAGCTAGCACAGATACGCAGTATTTT. The chain links TRBV7-2 to TRBJ2-3, with 8 bases aligning to TRBD2. This CDR3 is 17 amino acids long. Germline trimming cut 2 bases from V and 0 bases from J; bases unmatched to any gene: 7. From germline, CDR1 is SGHTA and CDR2 FQGNSA. Full variable domain (missing parts from reference TRBV7-2 and TRBJ2-3): GAGVSQSPSNKVTEKGKDVELRCDPISGHTALYWYRQSLGQGLEFLIYFQGNSAPDKSGLPSDRFSAERTGGSVSTLTIQRTQQEDSAVYLCASSLSTAGASTDTQYFGPGTRLTVL.

V gene TRBV6-2 or TRBV6-3 combines with J gene TRBJ2-1; 12 positions match TRBD2. There are 16 residues in the CDR3. The junction had 10 bases not matched to a gene; V was cut back by 4 bases and J by 9 bases. CDR1 is MNHEY, CDR2 SVGEGT, per germline. CDR3 DNA: TGTGCCAGCAGTTTAGGGCTAGCGGGGGGGCCTAGTGAGCAGTTCTTC. This gives the protein CASSLGLAGGPSEQFF.

The chain employs TRBV6-2 or TRBV6-3 and TRBJ2-1, with no clear D. Trimming removed 1 base from V and 0 bases from J, with 7 bases in between. Germline CDR1 is MNHEY and CDR2 is SVGEGT. This CDR3 comprises 15 residues. CDR3 loop: CASSYFPNSYNEQFF. DNA of the CDR3: TGTGCCAGCAGTTACTTCCCTAACTCCTACAATGAGCAGTTCTTC.

The V gene is TRBV7-9, the J gene TRBJ1-1; D remains unclear. CDR3 size: 13 residues. V dropped 3 bases and J dropped 3 bases, with 8 bases sitting between them. Germline CDR1 and CDR2: SEHNR and FQNEAQ (reference sequence). The CDR3: CASSFPGDTEAFF. The CDR3 DNA is TGTGCCAGCAGCTTCCCGGGAGACACTGAAGCTTTCTTT.

The sample holds many counts of this clonotype. The chain carries TRBV6-5 and TRBJ2-2; D tentatively reads TRBD1 or TRBD2 (5 bases each). CDR1 and CDR2 from the germline V gene are MNHEY and SVGAGI. Trimming removed 2 bases at V and 3 bases at J, with 13 bases between. There are 16 residues in the CDR3. CDR3 in amino acids: CASSYLMGTDTGELFF. The CDR3 region has the DNA TGTGCCAGCAGTTACCTTATGGGGACGGACACCGGGGAGCTGTTTTTT.

By sample share, this clonotype is medium-sized. The chain is built from TRBV28 and TRBJ2-3; 12 bases fit TRBD1. CDR3 length: 18 residues. V shed 6 bases and J 6 bases; nucleotides not matched to a gene: 16. Germline values: CDR1 MDHEN, CDR2 SYDVKM. CDR3 nucleotides: TGTGCCAGCAGCCAGGACCCCGGGACAGGGGGCGCGGGGGATACGCAGTATTTT. This translates into CASSQDPGTGGAGDTQYF.

The chain carries TRBV12-3 or TRBV12-4 and TRBJ2-1; D possibly uses TRBD1 or TRBD2 (5 bases each). V lost 4 bases and J 6 bases, leaving 10 bases between the germline ends. This CDR3 comprises 13 residues. The CDR3 coding sequence is TGTGCCAGCAGTTGGGGGAGAGTCAATGAGCAGTTCTTC. Residues: CASSWGRVNEQFF.

This chain links TRBV9 with TRBJ2-2, with TRBD1 matching 12 bases. The germline V gene encodes CDR1 SGDLS and CDR2 YYNGEE. The CDR3 has 17 residues. Trimming cost V 3 bases and J 5 bases; bases outside gene matches: 8. CDR3 sequence: CASSASGTGGRTGELFF. Written as DNA, the CDR3 is TGTGCCAGCAGCGCCTCCGGGACAGGGGGCCGGACCGGGGAGCTGTTTTTT. Full variable domain (remainder filled in from reference TRBV9 and TRBJ2-2): DSGVTQTPKHLITATGQRVTLRCSPRSGDLSVYWYQQSLDQGLQFLIQYYNGEERAKGNILERFSAQQFPDLHSELNLSSLELGDSALYFCASSASGTGGRTGELFFGEGSRLTVL.

This clonotype was detected ten times or more. The rearrangement links TRBV14 to TRBJ2-4; TRBD1 might be the D (6 bases). There are 15 residues in the CDR3. Per germline, CDR1 SGHDN and CDR2 FVKESK. Trimming pared 2 bases from V and 0 bases from J, leaving 8 bases between. In DNA, the CDR3 is TGTGCCAGCAGCCAAACAGGGATAGCCAAAAACATTCAGTACTTC. Translated: CASSQTGIAKNIQYF.

This clonotype was detected ten times or more. The chain links TRBV29-1 to TRBJ2-7, with 8 bases lining up with TRBD2. V lost 3 bases to trimming and J lost 4 bases; unmatched junction nucleotides: 14. This CDR3 is built from 16 residues. CDR1 SQVTM and CDR2 ANQGSEA come from the germline V gene. This chain's CDR3 is CSVERASGHQRYEQYF. The CDR3 DNA reads as TGCAGCGTTGAGAGGGCTAGCGGGCATCAACGGTACGAGCAGTACTTC.

V is TRBV7-3 and J is TRBJ2-5; D remains ambiguous. The CDR3 extends over 14 amino acids. Germline lookup yields CDR1 SGHTA and CDR2 FQGTGA. V lost 2 bases to trimming and J lost 2 bases, with 9 bases between them. The CDR3 is CASSLDGMQETQYF. Here the CDR3 DNA reads TGTGCCAGCAGCTTAGATGGAATGCAAGAGACCCAGTACTTC. The full variable domain, in which reference TRBV7-3 and TRBJ2-5 provide the parts outside the CDR3, is GAGVSQTPSNKVTEKGKYVELRCDPISGHTALYWYRQSLGQGPEFLIYFQGTGAADDSGLPNDRFFAVRPEGSVSTLKIQRTERGDSAVYLCASSLDGMQETQYFGPGTRLLVL.

V usage is TRBV20-1 and J usage is TRBJ2-2; D gene ambiguous. The V gene's germline CDR1 is DFQATT and CDR2 SNEGSKA (reference sequence). Trimming removed 2 bases at V and 3 bases at J, with 10 bases between. The CDR3 contains 14 residues. The CDR3 DNA follows: TGCAGTGCTAGACCACAAATAGACACCGGGGAGCTGTTTTTT. Its protein product is CSARPQIDTGELFF.